This passage covers 27 T cell receptor beta chains from one sample sequenced in a study of OX40 agonist ivuxolimab in advanced cancers. Method: immunoSEQ multiplex PCR; TCRdb's copy keeps in-frame clones and lacks some. The sample lists 55,000 to 90,000 clones, about 86% occurring once. Sequences were derived from CD4+ or CD8+ T cells sorted from blood, sampled in a trial of the OX40 agonist ivuxolimab. All receptors derive from an adult with an advanced solid tumor such as melanoma, head and neck, liver or kidney cancer.

The gene calls are TRBV7-8 and TRBJ2-7; tentative D call: TRBD2 (5 bases). Trimming stripped 1 base from V and 1 base from J, with 8 bases between. The CDR3 sequence is 14 residues long. Germline V CDR1 and CDR2: SGHVS, FQNEAQ. The CDR3 bases are TGTGCCAGCAGCTTAGGCCGGGGATCCTACGAGCAGTACTTC. Its translation: CASSLGRGSYEQYF.

This chain connects TRBV5-1 to TRBJ2-7; 9 nucleotides align to TRBD1. CDR1 and CDR2 (germline): SGHRS, YFSETQ. With 4 bases clipped from V and 2 bases from J, the junction kept 7 bases outside the gene matches. The CDR3 spans 15 residues. This CDR3 is CASSDADRGPYEQYF. The CDR3 nucleotides read TGCGCCAGCAGCGACGCGGACAGGGGCCCCTACGAGCAGTACTTC.

This clone was observed a handful of times. The chain has TRBV5-1 and TRBJ2-5, with 12 bases aligning to TRBD2. The CDR3 length is 14 residues. V lost 9 bases to trimming and J lost 5 bases; unmatched junction nucleotides: 8. The germline V gene has CDR1 SGHRS and CDR2 YFSETQ. DNA for the CDR3: TGCGCCACCACACTAGCGGGGGGTTTGGAGACCCAGTACTTC. Translating gives CATTLAGGLETQYF.

The genes are TRBV15 and TRBJ1-1; D is unresolved. The germline V gene encodes CDR1 LNHNV and CDR2 YYDKDF (reference sequence). Trimming removed 0 bases at V and 3 bases at J, with 8 bases between. This CDR3 has 14 residues. The CDR3 protein is CATSRDLTDTEAFF. The CDR3 nucleotides are TGTGCCACCAGCAGAGACCTAACGGACACTGAAGCTTTCTTT.

V usage is TRBV11-2 and J usage is TRBJ2-1, with TRBD1 matching 8 bases. The CDR3 consists of 16 residues. The junction had 6 bases not matched to a gene; V was cut back by 2 bases and J by 3 bases. Germline CDR1 SGHAT, CDR2 FQNNGV. This chain's CDR3 is CASSLPGQGSYNEQFF. In DNA, the CDR3 is TGTGCCAGCAGCTTACCCGGACAGGGAAGCTACAATGAGCAGTTCTTC.

The chain joins TRBV14 to TRBJ2-1; unclear D gene. The ends were cut back, 0 bases at V and 6 bases at J, with 9 bases in the middle. Germline loops: CDR1 SGHDN, CDR2 FVKESK. CDR3 length: 14 residues. This CDR3 is CASSQDLHVNEQFF. The CDR3 bases are TGTGCCAGCAGCCAAGATCTTCACGTCAATGAGCAGTTCTTC.

The rearrangement joins TRBV10-3 to TRBJ2-5, with D hard to call. Germline V gene data show CDR1 as ENHRY and CDR2 as SYGVKD. The V end was cut by 3 bases, the J end by 7 bases, with 6 bases between. This CDR3 is built from 11 residues. The CDR3 protein is CAISDTGTQYF. The DNA for the CDR3 is TGTGCCATCAGTGATACCGGGACCCAGTACTTC.

This chain connects TRBV30 to TRBJ1-5, with 8 bases identical to TRBD1. Looked up from germline, CDR1 is GTSNPN and CDR2 is SVGIG (reference sequence). The CDR3 is made up of 15 amino acids. Trimming took 2 bases from V and 2 from J; bases not matched to a gene: 5. The CDR3 DNA reads as TGTGCCTGGAGTTGGACAGGGAGAGGCAATCAGCCCCAGCATTTT. Its protein product is CAWSWTGRGNQPQHF.

The gene calls are TRBV19 and TRBJ1-1, with a possible D match to TRBD1 (5 bases). There are 15 residues in the CDR3. Per germline, CDR1 LNHDA and CDR2 SQIVND (reference sequence). The ends were cut back, 7 bases at V and 1 base at J, with 16 bases in the middle. The CDR3 loop is CASIRGPGWNTEAFF. In DNA form, the CDR3 reads TGTGCCAGTATCCGTGGGCCAGGGTGGAACACTGAAGCTTTCTTT.

This chain connects TRBV7-2 to TRBJ2-7; D may be TRBD1 (7 bases). Germline V gene data show CDR1 as SGHTA and CDR2 as FQGNSA. Trimming took 1 base from V and 6 from J, leaving 19 bases between them. The CDR3 consists of 16 residues. The CDR3 DNA sequence: TGTGCCAGCAGCTTAGACGGCGGGACAGTTCGACCCGAGCAGTACTTC. This translates into CASSLDGGTVRPEQYF. Full variable domain (remainder filled in from reference TRBV7-2 and TRBJ2-7): GAGVSQSPSNKVTEKGKDVELRCDPISGHTALYWYRQSLGQGLEFLIYFQGNSAPDKSGLPSDRFSAERTGGSVSTLTIQRTQQEDSAVYLCASSLDGGTVRPEQYFGPGTRLTVT.

The J gene is TRBJ1-5, the V gene TRBV6-4; TRBD1 matches at 8 bases. The junction had 3 bases not matched to a gene; V was cut back by 6 bases and J by 2 bases. The CDR3 runs 14 residues. The germline gives CDR1 MRHNA, CDR2 SNTAGT. This CDR3 reads CASSDRGGNQPQHF. CDR3 DNA sequence: TGTGCCAGCAGCGACAGGGGCGGCAATCAGCCCCAGCATTTT.

CDR3 amino acids: CASSQDWDRAEYEQYF. The CDR3 coding sequence is TGTGCCAGCAGCCAAGACTGGGACAGGGCCGAATACGAGCAGTACTTC. V and J are TRBV4-2 and TRBJ2-7; TRBD1 matches 9 bases. V shed 0 bases and J 4 bases; nucleotides not matched to a gene: 7. The germline gives CDR1 LGHNA, CDR2 YNFKEQ. The CDR3 spans 16 residues.

The V and J genes are TRBV5-1 and TRBJ2-2, with a possible D match to TRBD1 (6 bases). Per the germline V gene, CDR1 is SGHRS and CDR2 is YFSETQ. Trimming stripped 0 bases from V and 7 bases from J, with 10 bases between. There are 14 residues in the CDR3. This chain's CDR3 is CASSLGQVDGELFF. In DNA, the CDR3 is TGCGCCAGCAGCTTGGGACAGGTTGACGGGGAGCTGTTTTTT.

The chain has TRBV4-1 and TRBJ2-3; 9 bases map to TRBD1. The germline V gene has CDR1 MGHRA and CDR2 YSYEKL. This CDR3 is built from 15 residues. The V gene end was trimmed by 1 base and the J gene end by 6 bases; junction bases not matched to a gene: 5. Here the CDR3 reads CASSQGRDRVDTQYF. The CDR3 DNA sequence: TGCGCCAGCAGCCAAGGGCGGGACAGGGTGGATACGCAGTATTTT.

This sequence joins TRBV30 and TRBJ1-5, with TRBD1 as a possible D gene (5 bases). Trimming stripped 5 bases from V and 2 bases from J, with 22 bases between. Germline-derived CDR1 and CDR2 are GTSNPN and SVGIG (reference sequence). The CDR3 runs to 17 residues. CDR3 DNA sequence: TGTGCCTGGGGCGCCTCGCCTTGGAGGGGACGCAATCAGCCCCAGCATTTT. It codes for CAWGASPWRGRNQPQHF.

The rearrangement uses TRBV10-3 and TRBJ2-7; the D is unclear. This CDR3 contains 13 residues. Per germline, CDR1 ENHRY and CDR2 SYGVKD. Trimming stripped 0 bases from V and 6 bases from J, with 9 bases between. CDR3 loop: CAISESRLAEQYF. The DNA for the CDR3 is TGTGCCATCAGTGAGTCGAGGTTGGCCGAGCAGTACTTC.

This chain joins TRBV11-2 and TRBJ2-1; D gene unclear. Trimming pared 1 base from V and 6 bases from J, leaving 16 bases between. CDR1 and CDR2 (germline): SGHAT, FQNNGV. CDR3 length: 16 amino acids. The CDR3 bases are TGTGCCAGCAGCTTAGGGGTGGGGTGGAGAGGCAATGAGCAGTTCTTC. Its translation is CASSLGVGWRGNEQFF.

The V and J genes are TRBV9 and TRBJ2-1; 8 bases line up with TRBD2. V gave up 5 bases and J gave up 7 bases; unmatched junction bases: 14. This CDR3 is built from 16 residues. Germline V gene lookup returns CDR1 SGDLS and CDR2 YYNGEE. CDR3 in amino acids: CASSPSHAGGLNEQFF. CDR3 bases: TGTGCCAGCAGTCCCTCCCATGCGGGGGGCCTGAATGAGCAGTTCTTC.

Many counts were recorded for this clone. V usage is TRBV5-4 and J usage is TRBJ1-2; tentative D call: TRBD1 (5 bases). CDR3 length equals 13 residues. V lost 0 bases and J lost 5, with 8 bases in between. The V gene's germline CDR1 is SGHNT and CDR2 YYREEE (reference sequence). In DNA, the CDR3 is TGTGCCAGCAGCTTGGACAGGACGTATGGCTACACCTTC. Its protein product is CASSLDRTYGYTF.

The genes are TRBV6-1 and TRBJ2-5; maybe TRBD2 (5 bases). In germline, CDR1 is MNHNS, CDR2 SASEGT. V was shortened by 4 bases and J by 2 bases, with 11 bases between the two germline ends. The CDR3 sequence is 14 residues long. The CDR3 spells CASSGGGIQETQYF. The CDR3 nucleotides read TGTGCCAGCAGTGGCGGAGGAATACAAGAGACCCAGTACTTC.

DNA for the CDR3: TGTGCCAGCAGCTTAAGAGGGGGCGATGGCTACACCTTC. Amino acids: CASSLRGGDGYTF. This sequence joins TRBV7-3 and TRBJ1-2, with 7 bases lining up with TRBD1. The V and J ends lost 1 base and 6 bases, in that order; junction bases with no gene match: 2. The CDR3 loop spans 13 amino acids. CDR1 SGHTA and CDR2 FQGTGA come from the germline V gene.

V gene TRBV6-5 combines with J gene TRBJ2-1, with D perhaps matching TRBD2 (6 bases). Germline-derived CDR1 and CDR2 are MNHEY and SVGAGI. The germline V and J ends were trimmed by 0 bases and 8 bases, with 14 bases remaining between them. The length of the CDR3 is 15 residues. CDR3 region: CASSYSRRLGDEQFF. CDR3 nucleotides: TGTGCCAGCAGTTACTCGAGACGACTAGGAGATGAGCAGTTCTTC.

Only a few counts were recorded for this clone. The chain combines TRBV21-1 with TRBJ2-5; the table's D call, TRBD2, has no DNA check behind it. TRBV21-1 is a pseudogene. The CDR3 runs 16 residues. The CDR3 nucleotides are TGTGCCAGCAGCAACCAGCGGGAGAAATTCACGGAGACCCAGTACTTC. It codes for CASSNQREKFTETQYF.

The CDR3 DNA is TGTGCCTGGACCACGACAGGGGGCACAGATACGCAGTATTTT. Its translation: CAWTTTGGTDTQYF. The chain has TRBV30 and TRBJ2-3; TRBD1 agrees at 8 bases. Germline V gives CDR1 GTSNPN, CDR2 SVGIG (reference sequence). The CDR3 totals 14 residues. The V segment lost 4 bases and the J segment 1 base; nucleotides outside the gene matches: 4. Complete variable domain (other parts from reference TRBV30 and TRBJ2-3): SQTIHQWPATLVQPVGSPLSLECTVEGTSNPNLYWYRQAAGRGLQLLFYSVGIGQISSEVPQNLSASRPQDRQFILSSKKLLLSDSGFYLCAWTTTGGTDTQYFGPGTRLTVL.

The rearrangement uses TRBV30 and TRBJ1-1, with D perhaps TRBD1 (5 bases). The germline V and J ends were trimmed by 4 bases and 10 bases, with 22 bases remaining between them. The CDR3 is 14 residues long. Germline loops: CDR1 GTSNPN, CDR2 SVGIG (reference sequence). CDR3 in DNA: TGTGCCTGGAAGAAAGGGGACTCACAGAGCGGAGCTTTCTTT. Its translation is CAWKKGDSQSGAFF.

The chain couples TRBV7-9 to TRBJ2-7; possible D gene TRBD2, 6 bases. The CDR3 is made up of 14 amino acids. V was shortened by 5 bases and J by 2 bases, with 13 bases between the two germline ends. Per germline, CDR1 SEHNR and CDR2 FQNEAQ (reference sequence). DNA of the CDR3: TGTGCCAGCAGCCTTGGGGGGTTTACCTACGAGCAGTACTTC. It specifies CASSLGGFTYEQYF.

The V gene is TRBV5-8, the J gene TRBJ2-5; D tentatively reads TRBD1 or TRBD2 (5 bases each). The germline CDR1 and CDR2 sequences are SGHTS and YDEGEE. This CDR3 has 14 residues. Deletions cut 0 bases from V and 5 bases from J, with 11 bases between. CDR3 DNA sequence: TGTGCCAGCAGCTTGGGACAGAGGAGGGAGACCCAGTACTTC. It is translated as CASSLGQRRETQYF.